This T cell receptor beta chain stems from a study of T cells after yellow fever vaccination. Germline CDR1 and CDR2: SGHTA and FQGNSA. The CDR3 extends over 20 amino acids. Unmatched junction bases numbered 20, after V lost 3 bases and J lost 6 bases. MiXCR, run by TCRdb on the 5' RACE reads, gives a single entry per CDR3 protein. The profile covers about 69,000 distinct CDR3 sequences, with approximately 5% appearing a single time and over 2% taken by the ten largest. The table lists this clonotype with many counts. Antigen: not known. Findings of the study overall: Boosting was followed by the reappearance of most primary-vaccination clones (96% CD4, roughly 90% CD8).

The genes are TRBV7-2 and TRBJ2-4, with 10 positions matching TRBD1. This receptor was obtained from a man between 18 and 29 years old who received the YFV17D yellow fever vaccine. Source: CD4+ T cells sorted from PBMCs, taken less than 16 days after the first yellow fever vaccination. CDR3: CASSLATVLDMGQGRNIQYF. CDR3 bases: TGTGCCAGCAGCTTGGCTACCGTCCTAGATATGGGACAGGGGAGAAACATTCAGTACTTC.